The 21 T cell receptor beta chains reported below all come from one sample, sequenced in a study of blood T cell repertoires in COVID-19. TCRdb keeps only in-frame clones here, not all; method: immunoSEQ multiplex PCR. The repertoire holds over 100,000 clones, with about 80% as singletons. Sequenced input: peripheral blood. The receptors stem from a woman aged 60 to 75 with acute or convalescent COVID-19.

Here the CDR3 reads CAWQDNSGANVLTF. The CDR3 nucleotides are TGTGCCTGGCAGGATAACTCTGGGGCCAACGTCCTGACTTTC. The chain recombines TRBV30 with TRBJ2-6; D call uncertain. The CDR3 covers 14 residues. Germline V gene data show CDR1 as GTSNPN and CDR2 as SVGIG (reference sequence). Trimming shortened V by 5 bases and J by 0 bases, and 8 bases separated the two germline ends.

V and J are TRBV5-1 and TRBJ1-3, with 7 bases identical to TRBD1. V lost 3 bases to trimming and J lost 4 bases; unmatched junction nucleotides: 4. The CDR3 runs 14 residues. Germline values: CDR1 SGHRS, CDR2 YFSETQ. The CDR3 nucleotides are TGCGCCAGCAGCTATGGGACAGCCGGAAACACCATATATTTT. Protein sequence: CASSYGTAGNTIYF.

The chain carries TRBV18 and TRBJ1-1; D not resolved. This CDR3 region has 13 residues. Per the germline V gene, CDR1 is KGHSH and CDR2 is LQKENI. Trimming cost V 0 bases and J 2 bases, with 4 bases left between them. CDR3 amino acids: CASSPPPNTEAFF. CDR3 bases: TGTGCCAGCTCACCACCCCCTAACACTGAAGCTTTCTTT.

This chain links TRBV24-1 with TRBJ2-2; 7 nucleotides line up with TRBD2. J was trimmed by 1 base and V by 8 bases; bases with no gene match: 6. The CDR3 contains 15 residues. CDR1 and CDR2 (germline): KGHDR, SFDVKD. CDR3 bases: TGTGCCACCACCGGGGCTAGCGGGAACACCGGGGAGCTGTTTTTT. Protein sequence: CATTGASGNTGELFF.

The J gene is TRBJ1-3, the V gene TRBV7-9; D not resolved. Trimming stripped 6 bases from V and 0 bases from J, with 12 bases between. CDR1 is SEHNR, CDR2 FQNEAQ, per germline (reference sequence). This CDR3 spans 15 amino acids. CDR3: CASRSPGPSGNTIYF. CDR3 nucleotide sequence: TGTGCCAGCAGATCTCCGGGTCCCTCTGGAAACACCATATATTTT.

The rearrangement links TRBV9 to TRBJ1-2; tentatively, D is TRBD1 (5 bases). CDR1 and CDR2 from the germline V gene are SGDLS and YYNGEE. The V and J ends lost 3 bases and 0 bases respectively, with 12 bases between them. The CDR3 has 15 residues. The CDR3 bases are TGTGCCAGCAGCGCGGCTCCGACAGCTAACTATGGCTACACCTTC. This encodes CASSAAPTANYGYTF. The variable domain in full, completed from reference TRBV9 and TRBJ1-2, reads DSGVTQTPKHLITATGQRVTLRCSPRSGDLSVYWYQQSLDQGLQFLIQYYNGEERAKGNILERFSAQQFPDLHSELNLSSLELGDSALYFCASSAAPTANYGYTFGSGTRLTVV.

On this clone itself: Other DNA sequences in this specimen translate into the identical CDR3. The rearrangement uses TRBV9 and TRBJ1-2; maybe TRBD1 (5 bases). V lost 2 bases and J lost 8, with 10 bases in between. CDR1 and CDR2 (germline): SGDLS, YYNGEE. The CDR3 extends over 12 amino acids. The CDR3 DNA is TGTGCCAGCAGCGTGGGGGGTGGAGGCTACACCTTC. This translates into CASSVGGGGYTF.

This clone has just a few counts. CDR3 region: CASSVARAQPQHF. CDR3 nucleotides: TGTGCCAGCAGTGTTGCCAGGGCCCAGCCCCAGCATTTT. J is TRBJ1-5 and V is TRBV2, with D perhaps TRBD1 (5 bases). Deletions cut 4 bases from V and 7 bases from J, with 11 bases between. Germline V gives CDR1 SNHLY, CDR2 FYNNEI. The CDR3 extends over 13 amino acids.

The J gene is TRBJ2-5, the V gene TRBV11-2; D is undetermined. The CDR3 is 14 residues long. Trimming stripped 0 bases from V and 7 bases from J, with 12 bases between. Germline assignment: CDR1 SGHAT and CDR2 FQNNGV. The CDR3 sequence is CASSLDAASGTQYF. The CDR3 DNA follows: TGTGCCAGCAGCTTAGATGCGGCCTCGGGGACCCAGTACTTC.

The rearrangement joins TRBV27 to TRBJ2-7; maybe TRBD2 (5 bases). The CDR3 has 15 amino acids. CDR1 and CDR2 (germline): MNHEY, SMNVEV (reference sequence). Deletions cut 8 bases from V and 2 bases from J, with 19 bases between. This CDR3 is CASSPRSGTTYEQYV. For the CDR3, the DNA is TGTGCCAGCTCTCCCCGGTCGGGAACCACCTACGAGCAGTACGTC.

This chain links TRBV10-1 with TRBJ1-5; D unresolved. The CDR3 consists of 13 residues. Germline CDR1 reads WNHNN; CDR2 reads SYGVQD (reference sequence). Trimming cost V 4 bases and J 7 bases, with 11 bases left between them. The CDR3 is CASSAGFGQPQHF. In DNA, the CDR3 is TGCGCCAGCAGTGCGGGGTTTGGCCAGCCCCAGCATTTT.

The chain links TRBV27 to TRBJ1-1; no firm D call. In germline, CDR1 is MNHEY, CDR2 SMNVEV (reference sequence). The CDR3 length is 12 residues. Trimming shortened V by 8 bases and J by 2 bases, and 9 bases separated the two germline ends. The CDR3 sequence: CASGGLNTEAFF. The CDR3 bases are TGTGCCAGCGGAGGGCTTAACACTGAAGCTTTCTTT.

The chain employs TRBV5-1 and TRBJ1-2; TRBD1 agrees at 8 bases. Unmatched junction bases numbered 6, after V lost 4 bases and J lost 4 bases. Germline lookup yields CDR1 SGHRS and CDR2 YFSETQ. CDR3 length equals 14 residues. The DNA for the CDR3 is TGCGCCAGCAGCCAGGACAGGGTGGGCTATGGCTACACCTTC. Translating it yields CASSQDRVGYGYTF.

The V call is TRBV3-1 (or the pseudogene TRBV3-2), the J call TRBJ1-5; no firm D call. This CDR3 region has 15 residues. The V gene lost 4 bases and the J gene lost 3 bases, with 13 bases spanning the gap. Germline V lookup: CDR1 LGHDT, CDR2 YNNKEL (reference sequence). The CDR3 region is CASSRGGRANQPQHF. DNA of the CDR3: TGTGCCAGCAGCCGCGGCGGGAGGGCCAATCAGCCCCAGCATTTT.

This chain joins TRBV11-2 and TRBJ1-1; D perhaps matches TRBD1 (6 bases). Germline values: CDR1 SGHAT, CDR2 FQNNGV. V lost 3 bases and J lost 5, with 16 bases in between. The CDR3 loop spans 15 amino acids. CDR3 loop: CASSFQGGMRTEAFF. The CDR3 coding sequence is TGTGCCAGCAGCTTCCAAGGGGGTATGAGGACTGAAGCTTTCTTT.

The chain uses TRBV18 and TRBJ2-4; 7 bases map to TRBD2. This CDR3 region has 17 residues. The germline V gene has CDR1 KGHSH and CDR2 LQKENI. V trimming: 0 bases; J trimming: 3 bases; junction bases outside the gene matches: 8. For the CDR3, the DNA is TGTGCCAGCTCACCACCACCTCTGGGGGGGGACAAAAACATTCAGTACTTC. It codes for CASSPPPLGGDKNIQYF.

This chain links TRBV18 with TRBJ2-5; D not certain. Trimming pared 0 bases from V and 6 bases from J, leaving 8 bases between. Germline CDR1 reads KGHSH; CDR2 reads LQKENI. The CDR3 consists of 13 residues. The CDR3 loop reads CASSPPGRKTQYF. DNA of the CDR3: TGTGCCAGCTCACCACCGGGCAGAAAGACCCAGTACTTC.

V usage is TRBV30 and J usage is TRBJ1-2; 7 bases are shared with TRBD1. Germline loops: CDR1 GTSNPN, CDR2 SVGIG (reference sequence). The V and J ends lost 1 base and 7 bases, in that order; junction bases with no gene match: 12. CDR3 length: 15 amino acids. CDR3 sequence: CAWSGGTDPWSGYTF. CDR3 coding DNA: TGTGCCTGGAGTGGAGGGACAGACCCTTGGAGTGGCTACACCTTC.

The V call is TRBV28, the J call TRBJ1-2; no definite D call. V dropped 3 bases and J dropped 3 bases, with 8 bases sitting between them. The CDR3 consists of 13 residues. Germline assignment: CDR1 MDHEN and CDR2 SYDVKM. The CDR3 here is CASSLSTDYGYTF. The CDR3 DNA is TGTGCCAGCAGTTTGAGCACGGACTATGGCTACACCTTC.

V usage is TRBV2 and J usage is TRBJ2-3; no clear D gene. The germline V and J ends were trimmed by 7 bases and 0 bases, with 5 bases remaining between them. Germline CDR1 is SNHLY and CDR2 is FYNNEI. The CDR3 sequence is 12 residues long. CDR3 bases: TGTGCCAGCACCTCTAGCACAGATACGCAGTATTTT. Amino acid sequence: CASTSSTDTQYF.

The chain carries TRBV6-5 and TRBJ2-7, with TRBD1 matching over 10 bases. CDR1 and CDR2 from the germline V gene are MNHEY and SVGAGI. V was pared by 6 bases and J by 6 bases, with 11 bases of the junction left unmatched. The CDR3 consists of 15 residues. Here the CDR3 reads CASSYRDRGSGEQYF. Here the CDR3 DNA reads TGTGCCAGCAGCTACCGGGACAGGGGTTCGGGCGAGCAGTACTTC.